Given below is one TCR beta chain in context. Its antigen is not known. Assay used: immunoSEQ multiplex PCR; TCRdb lists only in-frame clones, some missing. The repertoire has approximately 150,000 clones, about 91% of them found once; the top ten carry 4.4%. The sample originates from a study of T cell responses to AZD1222 COVID-19 vaccine. Findings and limits, study-wide: Across the whole spike, CD4 TCRs peaked at regions 160-218 and 743-854.

The source was peripheral blood, collected on day 0 of MenACWY control vaccination. The source of this sequence is an adult in good health.

The CDR3 reads CASSSLSSRQPQHF. The DNA of the CDR3 is TGTGCCAGTAGTTCCCTTAGCTCAAGACAGCCCCAGCATTTT. The chain couples TRBV19 to TRBJ1-5; D gene uncertain. This CDR3 is built from 14 residues. Trimming stripped 5 bases from V and 7 bases from J, with 15 bases between. Germline CDR1 reads LNHDA; CDR2 reads SQIVND (reference sequence).